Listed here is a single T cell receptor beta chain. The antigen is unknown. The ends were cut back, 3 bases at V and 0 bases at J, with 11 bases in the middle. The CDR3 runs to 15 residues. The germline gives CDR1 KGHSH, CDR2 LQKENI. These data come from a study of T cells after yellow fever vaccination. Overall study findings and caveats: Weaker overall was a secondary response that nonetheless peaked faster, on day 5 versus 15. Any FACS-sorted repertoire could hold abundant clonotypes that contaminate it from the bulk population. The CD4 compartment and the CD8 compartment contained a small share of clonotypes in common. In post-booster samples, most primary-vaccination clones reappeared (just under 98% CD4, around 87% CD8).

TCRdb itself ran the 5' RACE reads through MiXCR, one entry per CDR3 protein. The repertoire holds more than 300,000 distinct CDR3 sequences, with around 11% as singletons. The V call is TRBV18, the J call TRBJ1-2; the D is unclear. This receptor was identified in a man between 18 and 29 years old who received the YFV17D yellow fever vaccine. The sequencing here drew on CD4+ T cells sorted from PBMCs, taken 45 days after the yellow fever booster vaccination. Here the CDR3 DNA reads TGTGCCAGCTCACCTCCGGGCAGGTCTAACTATGGCTACACCTTC. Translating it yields CASSPPGRSNYGYTF.